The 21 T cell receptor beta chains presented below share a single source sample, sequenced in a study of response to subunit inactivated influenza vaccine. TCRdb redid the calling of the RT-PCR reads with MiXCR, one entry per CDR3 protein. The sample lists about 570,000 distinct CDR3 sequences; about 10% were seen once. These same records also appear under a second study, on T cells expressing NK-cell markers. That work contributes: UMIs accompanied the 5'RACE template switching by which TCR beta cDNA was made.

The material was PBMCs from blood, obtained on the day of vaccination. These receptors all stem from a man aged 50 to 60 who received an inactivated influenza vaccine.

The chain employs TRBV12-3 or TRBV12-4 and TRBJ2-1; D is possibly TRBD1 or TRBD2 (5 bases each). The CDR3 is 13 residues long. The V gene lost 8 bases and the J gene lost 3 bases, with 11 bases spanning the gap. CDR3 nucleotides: TGTGCCAGCGGGGCCCGGGGCTACAATGAGCAGTTCTTC. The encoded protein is CASGARGYNEQFF.

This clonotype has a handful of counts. CDR3 residues: CASTSPKAGVTDTQYF. As DNA, the CDR3 is TGTGCCAGCACCTCACCTAAAGCGGGGGTCACAGATACGCAGTATTTT. The chain recombines TRBV12-3 or TRBV12-4 with TRBJ2-3, with 8 bases aligning to TRBD2. V lost 7 bases, J lost 2 bases, and 11 bases stayed unmatched. This CDR3 comprises 16 residues.

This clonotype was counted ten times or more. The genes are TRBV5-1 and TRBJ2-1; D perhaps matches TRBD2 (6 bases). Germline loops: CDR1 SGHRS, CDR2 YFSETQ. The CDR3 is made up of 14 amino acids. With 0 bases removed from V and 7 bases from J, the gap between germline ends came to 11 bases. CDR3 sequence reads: CASSLGGALNEQFF. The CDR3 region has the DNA TGCGCCAGCAGCTTGGGCGGGGCTCTAAATGAGCAGTTCTTC. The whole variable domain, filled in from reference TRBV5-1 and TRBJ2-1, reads KAGVTQTPRYLIKTRGQQVTLSCSPISGHRSVSWYQQTPGQGLQFLFEYFSETQRNKGNFPGRFSGRQFSNSRSEMNVSTLELGDSALYLCASSLGGALNEQFFGPGTRLTVL.

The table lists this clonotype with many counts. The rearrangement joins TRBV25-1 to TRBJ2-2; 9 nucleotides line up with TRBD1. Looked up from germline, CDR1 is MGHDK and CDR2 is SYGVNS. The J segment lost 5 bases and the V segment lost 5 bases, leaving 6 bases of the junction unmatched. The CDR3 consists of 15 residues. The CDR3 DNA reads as TGTGCCAGCAGTCAGGACAGGGGAGGAACCGGGGAGCTGTTTTTT. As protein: CASSQDRGGTGELFF.

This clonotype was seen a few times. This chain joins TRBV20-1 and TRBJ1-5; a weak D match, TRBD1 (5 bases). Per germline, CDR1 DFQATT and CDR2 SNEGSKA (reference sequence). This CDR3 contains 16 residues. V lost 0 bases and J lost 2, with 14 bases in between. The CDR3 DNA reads TGCAGTGCTAGAGATCCGTTCGGGGGAGGCAATCAGCCCCAGCATTTT. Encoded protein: CSARDPFGGGNQPQHF.

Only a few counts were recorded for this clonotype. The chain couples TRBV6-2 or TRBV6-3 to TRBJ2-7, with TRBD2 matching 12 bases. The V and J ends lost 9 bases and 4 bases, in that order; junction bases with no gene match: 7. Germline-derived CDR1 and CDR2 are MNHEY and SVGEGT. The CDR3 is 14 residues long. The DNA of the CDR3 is TGTGCCAGTAACTCCGGACTAGCGGGGTACGAGCAGTACTTC. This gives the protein CASNSGLAGYEQYF.

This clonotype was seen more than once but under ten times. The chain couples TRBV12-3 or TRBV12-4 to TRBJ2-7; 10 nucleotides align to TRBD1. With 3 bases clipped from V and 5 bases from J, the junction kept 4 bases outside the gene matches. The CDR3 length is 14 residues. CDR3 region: CASSFRDRGDEQYF. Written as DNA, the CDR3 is TGTGCCAGCAGTTTCCGGGACAGGGGAGACGAGCAGTACTTC.

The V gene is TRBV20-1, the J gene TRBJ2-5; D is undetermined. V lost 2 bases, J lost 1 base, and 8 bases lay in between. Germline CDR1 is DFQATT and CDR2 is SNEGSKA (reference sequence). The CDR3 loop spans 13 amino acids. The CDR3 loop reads CSARHQTQETQYF. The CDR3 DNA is TGCAGTGCTAGACACCAGACCCAAGAGACCCAGTACTTC.

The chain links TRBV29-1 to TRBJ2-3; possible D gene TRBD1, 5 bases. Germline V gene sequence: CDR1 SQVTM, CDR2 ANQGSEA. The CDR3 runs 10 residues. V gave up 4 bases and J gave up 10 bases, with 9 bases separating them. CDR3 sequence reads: CSVGQGPQYF. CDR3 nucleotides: TGCAGCGTTGGCCAGGGCCCGCAGTATTTT.

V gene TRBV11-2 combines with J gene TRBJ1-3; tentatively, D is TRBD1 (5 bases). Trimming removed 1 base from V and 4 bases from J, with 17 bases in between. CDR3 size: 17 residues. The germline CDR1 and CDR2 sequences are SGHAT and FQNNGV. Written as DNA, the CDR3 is TGTGCCAGCAGCTTAGTCCCGTGGGCAGGGACGGGAAACACCATATATTTT. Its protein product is CASSLVPWAGTGNTIYF. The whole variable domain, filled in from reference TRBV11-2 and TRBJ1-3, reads EAGVAQSPRYKIIEKRQSVAFWCNPISGHATLYWYQQILGQGPKLLIQFQNNGVVDDSQLPKDRFSAERLKGVDSTLKIQPAKLEDSAVYLCASSLVPWAGTGNTIYFGEGSWLTVV.

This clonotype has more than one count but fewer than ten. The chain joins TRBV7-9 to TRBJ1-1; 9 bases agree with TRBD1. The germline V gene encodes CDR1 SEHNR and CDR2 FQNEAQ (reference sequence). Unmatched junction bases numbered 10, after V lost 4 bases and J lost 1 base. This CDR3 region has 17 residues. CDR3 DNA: TGTGCCAGCAGCTACCAAAGAAACAGGGGGCGGAACACTGAAGCTTTCTTT. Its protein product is CASSYQRNRGRNTEAFF.

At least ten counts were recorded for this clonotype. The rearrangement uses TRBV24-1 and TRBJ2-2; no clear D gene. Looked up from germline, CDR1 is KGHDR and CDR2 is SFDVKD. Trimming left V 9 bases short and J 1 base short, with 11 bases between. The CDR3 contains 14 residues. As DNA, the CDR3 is TGTGCCACCGGAGATACCTTGAACACCGGGGAGCTGTTTTTT. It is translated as CATGDTLNTGELFF.

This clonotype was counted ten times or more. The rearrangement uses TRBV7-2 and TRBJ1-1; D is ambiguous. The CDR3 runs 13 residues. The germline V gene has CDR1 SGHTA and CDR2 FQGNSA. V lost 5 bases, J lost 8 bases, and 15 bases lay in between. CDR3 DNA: TGTGCCAGCAGCCCAGAGGCCGGAGTAGAAGCTTTCTTT. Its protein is CASSPEAGVEAFF.

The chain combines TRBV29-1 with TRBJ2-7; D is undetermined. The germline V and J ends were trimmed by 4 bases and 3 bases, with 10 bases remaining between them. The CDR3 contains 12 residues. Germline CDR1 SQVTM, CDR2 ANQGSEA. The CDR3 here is CSVVSWDYEQYF. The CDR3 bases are TGCAGCGTTGTGAGTTGGGACTACGAGCAGTACTTC.

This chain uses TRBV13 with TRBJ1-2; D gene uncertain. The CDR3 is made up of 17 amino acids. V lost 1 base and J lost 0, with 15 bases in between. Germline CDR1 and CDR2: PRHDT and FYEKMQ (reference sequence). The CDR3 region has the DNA TGTGCCAGCAGCTTAGCCCAGCTATCGGCCGCTAACTATGGCTACACCTTC. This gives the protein CASSLAQLSAANYGYTF. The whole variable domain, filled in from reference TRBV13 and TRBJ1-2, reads AAGVIQSPRHLIKEKRETATLKCYPIPRHDTVYWYQQGPGQDPQFLISFYEKMQSDKGSIPDRFSAQQFSDYHSELNMSSLELGDSALYFCASSLAQLSAANYGYTFGSGTRLTVV.

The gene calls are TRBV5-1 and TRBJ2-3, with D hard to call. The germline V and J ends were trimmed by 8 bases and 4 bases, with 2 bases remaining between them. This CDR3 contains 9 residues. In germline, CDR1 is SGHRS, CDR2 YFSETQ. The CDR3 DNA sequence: TGCGCCAGTCCAGATACGCAGTATTTT. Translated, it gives CASPDTQYF.

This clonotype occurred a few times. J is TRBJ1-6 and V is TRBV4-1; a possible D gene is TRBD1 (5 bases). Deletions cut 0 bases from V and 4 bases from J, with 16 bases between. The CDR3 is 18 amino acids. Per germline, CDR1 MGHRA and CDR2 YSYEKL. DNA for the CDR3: TGCGCCAGCAGCCAAGATCCCCACGGGGGTCTGTATAATTCACCCCTCCACTTT. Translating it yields CASSQDPHGGLYNSPLHF.

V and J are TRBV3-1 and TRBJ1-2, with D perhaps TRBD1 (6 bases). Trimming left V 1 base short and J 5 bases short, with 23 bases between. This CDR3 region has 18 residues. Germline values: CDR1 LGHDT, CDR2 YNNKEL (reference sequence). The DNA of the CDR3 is TGTGCCAGCAGCCAAGCGAGCTGGGGGCAGCGGTATGAGTATGGCTACACCTTC. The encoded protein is CASSQASWGQRYEYGYTF.

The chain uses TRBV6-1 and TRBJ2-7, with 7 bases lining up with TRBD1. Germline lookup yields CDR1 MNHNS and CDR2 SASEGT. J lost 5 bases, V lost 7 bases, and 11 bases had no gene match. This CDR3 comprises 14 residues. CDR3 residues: CASTRDRDADEQYF. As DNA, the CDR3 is TGTGCCAGCACCAGAGACAGGGATGCGGACGAGCAGTACTTC.

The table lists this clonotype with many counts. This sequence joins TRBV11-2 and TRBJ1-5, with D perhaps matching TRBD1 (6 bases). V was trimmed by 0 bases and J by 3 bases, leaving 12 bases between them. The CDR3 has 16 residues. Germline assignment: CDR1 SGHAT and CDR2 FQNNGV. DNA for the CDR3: TGTGCCAGCAGCTTAGATCGGAGGGGGAACAATCAGCCCCAGCATTTT. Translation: CASSLDRRGNNQPQHF.

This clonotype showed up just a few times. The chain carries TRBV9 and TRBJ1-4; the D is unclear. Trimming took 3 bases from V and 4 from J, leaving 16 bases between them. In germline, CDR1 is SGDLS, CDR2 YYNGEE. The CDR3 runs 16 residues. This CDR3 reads CASSAERGTFNEKLFF. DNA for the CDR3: TGTGCCAGCAGCGCGGAACGGGGAACCTTTAATGAAAAACTGTTTTTT.